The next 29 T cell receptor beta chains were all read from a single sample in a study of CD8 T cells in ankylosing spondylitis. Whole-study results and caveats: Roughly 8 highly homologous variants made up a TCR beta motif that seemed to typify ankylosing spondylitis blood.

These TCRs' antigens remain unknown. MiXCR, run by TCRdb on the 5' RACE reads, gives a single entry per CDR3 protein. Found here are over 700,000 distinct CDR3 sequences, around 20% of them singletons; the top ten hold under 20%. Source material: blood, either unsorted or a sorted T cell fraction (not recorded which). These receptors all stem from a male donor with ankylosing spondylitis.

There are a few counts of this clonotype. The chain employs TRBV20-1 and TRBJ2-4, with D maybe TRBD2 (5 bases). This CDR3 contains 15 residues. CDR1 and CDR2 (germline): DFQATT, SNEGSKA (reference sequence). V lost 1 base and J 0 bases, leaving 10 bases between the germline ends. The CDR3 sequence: CSARVGGVAKNIQYF. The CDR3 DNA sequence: TGCAGTGCTAGAGTCGGAGGAGTAGCCAAAAACATTCAGTACTTC.

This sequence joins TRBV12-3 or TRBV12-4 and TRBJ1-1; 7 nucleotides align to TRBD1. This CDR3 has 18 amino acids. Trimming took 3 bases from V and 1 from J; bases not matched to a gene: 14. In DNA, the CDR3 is TGTGCCAGCAGTTTCTACCCGACAGGGAGAGACGGGAACACTGAAGCTTTCTTT. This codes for CASSFYPTGRDGNTEAFF.

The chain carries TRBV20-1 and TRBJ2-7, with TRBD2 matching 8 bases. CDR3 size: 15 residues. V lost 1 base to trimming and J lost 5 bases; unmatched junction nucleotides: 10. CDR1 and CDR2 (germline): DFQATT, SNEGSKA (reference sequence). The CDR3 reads CSARALGGRIHEQYF. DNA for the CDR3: TGCAGTGCTAGAGCTCTCGGCGGGAGGATCCACGAGCAGTACTTC.

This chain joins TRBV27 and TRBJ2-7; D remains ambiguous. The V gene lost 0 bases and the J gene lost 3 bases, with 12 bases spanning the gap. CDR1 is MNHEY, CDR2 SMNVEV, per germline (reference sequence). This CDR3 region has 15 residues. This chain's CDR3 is CASSLSGLGIYEQYF. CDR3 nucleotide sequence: TGTGCCAGCAGTTTATCAGGGTTAGGTATCTACGAGCAGTACTTC.

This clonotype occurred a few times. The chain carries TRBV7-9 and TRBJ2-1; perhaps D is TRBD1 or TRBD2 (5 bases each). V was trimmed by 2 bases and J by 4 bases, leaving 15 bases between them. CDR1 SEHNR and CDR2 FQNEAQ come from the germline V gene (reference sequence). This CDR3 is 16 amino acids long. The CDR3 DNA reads TGTGCCAGCAGCTTATATGGGACGGGACCTTACAATGAGCAGTTCTTC. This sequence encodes CASSLYGTGPYNEQFF.

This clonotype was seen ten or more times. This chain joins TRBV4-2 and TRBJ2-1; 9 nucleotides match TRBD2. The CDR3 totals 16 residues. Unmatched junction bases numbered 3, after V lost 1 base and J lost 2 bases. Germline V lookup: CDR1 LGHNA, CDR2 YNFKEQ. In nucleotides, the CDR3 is TGTGCCAGCAGCCAAGTTCCTAGCGGGACCTACAATGAGCAGTTCTTC. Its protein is CASSQVPSGTYNEQFF.

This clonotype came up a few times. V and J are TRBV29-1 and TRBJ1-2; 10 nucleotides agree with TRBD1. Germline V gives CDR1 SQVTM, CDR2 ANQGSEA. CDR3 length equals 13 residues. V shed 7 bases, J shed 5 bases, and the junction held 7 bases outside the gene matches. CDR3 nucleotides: TGCAGCGCCAGGGGACAGGGGAAGTATGGCTACACCTTC. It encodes CSARGQGKYGYTF.

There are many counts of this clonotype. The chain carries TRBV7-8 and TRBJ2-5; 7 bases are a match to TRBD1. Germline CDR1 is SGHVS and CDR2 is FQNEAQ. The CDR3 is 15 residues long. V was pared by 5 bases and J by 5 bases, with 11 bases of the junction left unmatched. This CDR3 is CASSGWDSRLETQYF. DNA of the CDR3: TGTGCCAGCAGCGGATGGGACAGTCGTTTGGAGACCCAGTACTTC.

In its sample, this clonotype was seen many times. The CDR3 reads CASSQGVGSNTEAFF. In DNA, the CDR3 is TGTGCCAGCAGCCAAGGGGTAGGGTCGAACACTGAAGCTTTCTTT. The V gene is TRBV7-2, the J gene TRBJ1-1; D perhaps matches TRBD1 (5 bases). Germline V gene data show CDR1 as SGHTA and CDR2 as FQGNSA. The length of the CDR3 is 15 residues. V was clipped by 5 bases and J by 1 base, with 14 bases between them.

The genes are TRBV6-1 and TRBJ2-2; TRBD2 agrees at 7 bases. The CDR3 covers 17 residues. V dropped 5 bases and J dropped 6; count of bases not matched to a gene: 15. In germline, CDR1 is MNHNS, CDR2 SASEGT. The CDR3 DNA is TGTGCCAGCAGTAAACATATGGGGACTACGGTTGCCGGGGAGCTGTTTTTT. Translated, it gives CASSKHMGTTVAGELFF.

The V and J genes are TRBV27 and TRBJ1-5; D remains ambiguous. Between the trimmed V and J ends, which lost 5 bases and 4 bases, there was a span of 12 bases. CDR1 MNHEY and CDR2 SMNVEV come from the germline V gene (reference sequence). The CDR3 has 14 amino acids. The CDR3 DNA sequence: TGTGCCAGCAGTCCAGAGACCGCTAATCAGCCCCAGCATTTT. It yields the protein CASSPETANQPQHF.

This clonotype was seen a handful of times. The CDR3 is CSVEGVPQETQYF. The CDR3 DNA reads TGCAGCGTTGAAGGGGTTCCCCAAGAGACCCAGTACTTC. The genes are TRBV29-1 and TRBJ2-5, with D unclear. The CDR3 runs to 13 residues. The germline V gene has CDR1 SQVTM and CDR2 ANQGSEA. V lost 1 base and J lost 1, with 7 bases in between.

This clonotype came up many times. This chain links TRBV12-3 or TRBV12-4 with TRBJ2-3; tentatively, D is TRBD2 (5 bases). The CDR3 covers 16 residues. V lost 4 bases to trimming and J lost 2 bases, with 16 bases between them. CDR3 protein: CASSSVALIPTDTQYF. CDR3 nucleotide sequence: TGTGCCAGCAGTTCCGTAGCGCTCATTCCCACAGATACGCAGTATTTT.

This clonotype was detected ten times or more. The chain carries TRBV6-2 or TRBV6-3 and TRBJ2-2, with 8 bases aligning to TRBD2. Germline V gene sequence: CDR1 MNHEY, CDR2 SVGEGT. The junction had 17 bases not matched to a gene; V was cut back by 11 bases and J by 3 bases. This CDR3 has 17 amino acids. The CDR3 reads CAGTSGTSGFHTGELFF. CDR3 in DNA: TGTGCCGGCACCTCGGGAACTAGCGGCTTCCACACCGGGGAGCTGTTTTTT.

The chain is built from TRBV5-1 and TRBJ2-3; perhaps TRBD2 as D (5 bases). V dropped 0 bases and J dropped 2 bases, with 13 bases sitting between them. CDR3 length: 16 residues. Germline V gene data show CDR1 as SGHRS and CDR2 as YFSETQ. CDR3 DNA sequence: TGCGCCAGCAGCTTGGAAGGGCTAGCCAACACAGATACGCAGTATTTT. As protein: CASSLEGLANTDTQYF.

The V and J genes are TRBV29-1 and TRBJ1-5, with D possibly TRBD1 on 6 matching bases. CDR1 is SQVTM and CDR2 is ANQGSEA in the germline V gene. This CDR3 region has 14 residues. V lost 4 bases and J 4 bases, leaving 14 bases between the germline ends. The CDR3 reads CSVVQEGENQPQHF. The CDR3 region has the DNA TGCAGCGTTGTCCAGGAGGGGGAGAATCAGCCCCAGCATTTT.

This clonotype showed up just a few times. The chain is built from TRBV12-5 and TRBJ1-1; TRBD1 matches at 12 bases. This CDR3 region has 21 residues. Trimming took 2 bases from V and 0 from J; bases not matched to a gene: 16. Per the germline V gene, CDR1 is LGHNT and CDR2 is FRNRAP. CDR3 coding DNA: TGTGCTAGTGGTTTGTTGCCGGGTTTTGGGACAGGGGGCCCCTTGAACACTGAAGCTTTCTTT. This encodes CASGLLPGFGTGGPLNTEAFF.

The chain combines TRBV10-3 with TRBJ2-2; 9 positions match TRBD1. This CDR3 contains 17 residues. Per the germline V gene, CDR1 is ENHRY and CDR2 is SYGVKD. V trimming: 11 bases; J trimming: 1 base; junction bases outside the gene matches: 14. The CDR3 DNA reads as TGTGCCGTAACAGGGGGCGCGGGTAGTGTGAACACCGGGGAGCTGTTTTTT. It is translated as CAVTGGAGSVNTGELFF.

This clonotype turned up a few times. CDR3 in DNA: TGTGCCACCAGTGATTTGATGAGCAACAATGAGCAGTTCTTC. Translating gives CATSDLMSNNEQFF. The chain joins TRBV24-1 to TRBJ2-1; D is uncertain. The CDR3 has 14 amino acids. The V gene's germline CDR1 is KGHDR and CDR2 SFDVKD. Between the trimmed V and J ends, which lost 0 bases and 5 bases, there was a span of 7 bases.

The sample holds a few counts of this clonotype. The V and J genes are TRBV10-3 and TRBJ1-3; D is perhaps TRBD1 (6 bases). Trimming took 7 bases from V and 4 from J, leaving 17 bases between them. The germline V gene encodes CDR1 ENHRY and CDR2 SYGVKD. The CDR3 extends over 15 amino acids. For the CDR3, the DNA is TGTGCCATCACGCCGGGGGGGGCTGGAGGAAACACCATATATTTT. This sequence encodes CAITPGGAGGNTIYF.

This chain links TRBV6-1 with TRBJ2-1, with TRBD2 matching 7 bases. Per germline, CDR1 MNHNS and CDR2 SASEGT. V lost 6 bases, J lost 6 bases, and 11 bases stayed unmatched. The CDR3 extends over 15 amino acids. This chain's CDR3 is CASRVGGRIVNEQFF. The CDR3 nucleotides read TGTGCCAGCAGGGTTGGCGGGAGAATTGTCAATGAGCAGTTCTTC.

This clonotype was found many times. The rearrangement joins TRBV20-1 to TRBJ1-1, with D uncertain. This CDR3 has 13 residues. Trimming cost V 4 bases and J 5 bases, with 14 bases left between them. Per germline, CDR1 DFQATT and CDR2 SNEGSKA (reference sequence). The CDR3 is CSAMRGSLTEAFF. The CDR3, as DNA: TGCAGTGCTATGAGAGGGAGTTTGACTGAAGCTTTCTTT.

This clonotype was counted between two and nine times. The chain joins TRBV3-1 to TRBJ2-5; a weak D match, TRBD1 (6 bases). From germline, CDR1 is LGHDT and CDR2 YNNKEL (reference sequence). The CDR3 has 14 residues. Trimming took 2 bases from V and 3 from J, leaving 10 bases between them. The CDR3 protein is CASSQLAGEETQYF. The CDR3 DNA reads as TGTGCCAGCAGCCAATTGGCAGGGGAAGAGACCCAGTACTTC.

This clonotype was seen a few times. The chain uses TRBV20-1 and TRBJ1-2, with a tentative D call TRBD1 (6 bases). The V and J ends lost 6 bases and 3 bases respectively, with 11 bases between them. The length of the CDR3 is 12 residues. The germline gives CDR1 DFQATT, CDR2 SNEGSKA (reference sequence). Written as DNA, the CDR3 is TGCAGTGCCCAGGACAGTTACTATGGCTACACCTTC. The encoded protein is CSAQDSYYGYTF.

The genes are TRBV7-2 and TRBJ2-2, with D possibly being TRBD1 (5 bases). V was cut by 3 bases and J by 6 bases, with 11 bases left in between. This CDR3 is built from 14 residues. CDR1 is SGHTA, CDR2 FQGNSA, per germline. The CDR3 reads CASSFYWGPGELFF. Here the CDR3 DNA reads TGTGCCAGCAGCTTTTATTGGGGCCCCGGGGAGCTGTTTTTT.

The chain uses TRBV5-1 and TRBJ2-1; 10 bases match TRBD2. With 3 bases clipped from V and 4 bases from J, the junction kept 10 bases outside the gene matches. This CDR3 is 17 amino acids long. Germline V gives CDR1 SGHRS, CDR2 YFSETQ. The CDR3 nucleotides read TGCGCCAGCAGCTCGGGTAGCGGGGGGTCGAAGTACAATGAGCAGTTCTTC. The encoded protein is CASSSGSGGSKYNEQFF. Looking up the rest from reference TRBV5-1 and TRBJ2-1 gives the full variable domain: KAGVTQTPRYLIKTRGQQVTLSCSPISGHRSVSWYQQTPGQGLQFLFEYFSETQRNKGNFPGRFSGRQFSNSRSEMNVSTLELGDSALYLCASSSGSGGSKYNEQFFGPGTRLTVL.

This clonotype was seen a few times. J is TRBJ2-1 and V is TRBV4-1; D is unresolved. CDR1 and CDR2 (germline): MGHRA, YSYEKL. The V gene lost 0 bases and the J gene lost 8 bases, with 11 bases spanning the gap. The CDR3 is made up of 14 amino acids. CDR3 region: CASSQDTESYEQFF. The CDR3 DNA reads TGCGCCAGCAGCCAAGATACGGAGTCATATGAGCAGTTCTTC.

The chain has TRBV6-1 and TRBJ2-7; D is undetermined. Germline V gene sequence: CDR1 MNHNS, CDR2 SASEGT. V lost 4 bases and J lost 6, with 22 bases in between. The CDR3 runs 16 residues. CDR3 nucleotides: TGTGCCAGCAGTGTCGACGTCACCCCAGCTCCGGGCGAGCAGTACTTC. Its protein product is CASSVDVTPAPGEQYF.

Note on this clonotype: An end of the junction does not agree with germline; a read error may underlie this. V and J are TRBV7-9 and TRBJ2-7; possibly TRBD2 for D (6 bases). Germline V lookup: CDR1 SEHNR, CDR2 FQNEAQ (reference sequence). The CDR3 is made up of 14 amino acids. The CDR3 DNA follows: TGTGTCAGCAGCGTGGGACTTGGCCTCGGCGAGCAGTACTTC. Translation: CVSSVGLGLGEQYF.